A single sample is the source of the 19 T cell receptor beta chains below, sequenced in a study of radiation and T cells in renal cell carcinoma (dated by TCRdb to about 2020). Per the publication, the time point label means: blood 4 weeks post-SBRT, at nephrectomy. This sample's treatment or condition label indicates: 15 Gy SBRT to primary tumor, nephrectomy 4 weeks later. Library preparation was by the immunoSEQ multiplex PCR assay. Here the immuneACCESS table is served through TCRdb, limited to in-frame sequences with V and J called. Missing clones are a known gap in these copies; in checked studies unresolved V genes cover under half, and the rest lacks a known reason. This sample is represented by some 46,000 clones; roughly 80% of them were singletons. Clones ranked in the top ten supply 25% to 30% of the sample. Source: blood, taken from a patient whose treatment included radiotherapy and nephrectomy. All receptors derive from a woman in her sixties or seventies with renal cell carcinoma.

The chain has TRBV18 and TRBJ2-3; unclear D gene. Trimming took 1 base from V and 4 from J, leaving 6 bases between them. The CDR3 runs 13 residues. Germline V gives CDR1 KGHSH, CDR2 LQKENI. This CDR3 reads CASSPQGADTQYF. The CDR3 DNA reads TGTGCCAGCTCACCACAAGGTGCAGATACGCAGTATTTT.

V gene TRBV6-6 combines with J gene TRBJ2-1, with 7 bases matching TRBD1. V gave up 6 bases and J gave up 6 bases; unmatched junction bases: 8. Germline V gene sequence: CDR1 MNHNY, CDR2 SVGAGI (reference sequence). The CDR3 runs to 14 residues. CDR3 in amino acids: CASRSDRARNEQFF. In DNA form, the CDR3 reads TGTGCCAGCAGATCCGACAGGGCCCGCAATGAGCAGTTCTTC.

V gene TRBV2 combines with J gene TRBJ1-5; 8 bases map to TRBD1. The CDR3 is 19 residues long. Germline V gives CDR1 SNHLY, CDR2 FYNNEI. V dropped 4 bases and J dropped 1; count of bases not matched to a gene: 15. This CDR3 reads CASSVHSDRVGASNQPQHF. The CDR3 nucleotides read TGTGCCAGCAGTGTTCATTCGGACAGGGTAGGTGCGAGCAATCAGCCCCAGCATTTT.

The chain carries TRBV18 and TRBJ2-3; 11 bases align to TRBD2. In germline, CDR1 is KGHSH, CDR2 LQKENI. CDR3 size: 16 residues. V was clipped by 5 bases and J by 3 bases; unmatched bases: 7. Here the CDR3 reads CASSGTSGAGTDTQYF. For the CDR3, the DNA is TGTGCCAGCTCAGGGACTAGCGGAGCGGGTACAGATACGCAGTATTTT. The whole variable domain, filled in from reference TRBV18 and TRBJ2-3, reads NAGVMQNPRHLVRRRGQEARLRCSPMKGHSHVYWYRQLPEEGLKFMVYLQKENIIDESGMPKERFSAEFPKEGPSILRIQQVVRGDSAAYFCASSGTSGAGTDTQYFGPGTRLTVL.

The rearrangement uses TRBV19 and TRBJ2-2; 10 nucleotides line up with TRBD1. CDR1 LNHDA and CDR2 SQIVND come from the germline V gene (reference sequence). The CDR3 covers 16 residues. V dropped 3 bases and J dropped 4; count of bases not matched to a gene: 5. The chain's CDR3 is CASSIGGQGFTGELFF. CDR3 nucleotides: TGTGCCAGTAGTATTGGGGGACAGGGGTTCACCGGGGAGCTGTTTTTT.

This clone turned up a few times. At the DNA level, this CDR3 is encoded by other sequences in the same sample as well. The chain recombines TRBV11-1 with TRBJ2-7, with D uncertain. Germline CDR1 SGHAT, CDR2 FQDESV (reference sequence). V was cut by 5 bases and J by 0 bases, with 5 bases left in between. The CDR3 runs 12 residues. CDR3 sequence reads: CASSPRSYEQYF. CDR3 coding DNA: TGTGCCAGCAGCCCCCGCTCCTACGAGCAGTACTTC.

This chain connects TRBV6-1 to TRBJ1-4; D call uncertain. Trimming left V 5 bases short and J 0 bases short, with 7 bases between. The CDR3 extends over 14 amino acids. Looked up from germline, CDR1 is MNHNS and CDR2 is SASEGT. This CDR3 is CASSSQATNEKLFF. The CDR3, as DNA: TGTGCCAGCAGTTCTCAGGCAACTAATGAAAAACTGTTTTTT.

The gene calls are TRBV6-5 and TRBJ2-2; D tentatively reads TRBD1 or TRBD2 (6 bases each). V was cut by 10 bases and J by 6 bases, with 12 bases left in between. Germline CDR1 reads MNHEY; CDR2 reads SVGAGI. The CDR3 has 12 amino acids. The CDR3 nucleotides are TGTGCCACGGGGGCGCCGCCCGGGGAGCTGTTTTTT. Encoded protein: CATGAPPGELFF.

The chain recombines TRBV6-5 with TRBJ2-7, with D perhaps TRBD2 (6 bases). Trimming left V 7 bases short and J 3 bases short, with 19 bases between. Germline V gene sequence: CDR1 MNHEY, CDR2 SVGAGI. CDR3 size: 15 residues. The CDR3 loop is CASKPDGGVSYEQYF. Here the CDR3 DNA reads TGTGCCAGCAAGCCCGACGGCGGGGTGAGCTACGAGCAGTACTTC.

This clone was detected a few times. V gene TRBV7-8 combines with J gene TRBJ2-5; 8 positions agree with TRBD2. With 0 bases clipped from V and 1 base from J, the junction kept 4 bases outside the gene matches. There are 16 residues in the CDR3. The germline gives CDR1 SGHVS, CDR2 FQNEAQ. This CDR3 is CASSLAGGAGQETQYF. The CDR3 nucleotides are TGTGCCAGCAGCTTAGCCGGGGGGGCGGGCCAAGAGACCCAGTACTTC.

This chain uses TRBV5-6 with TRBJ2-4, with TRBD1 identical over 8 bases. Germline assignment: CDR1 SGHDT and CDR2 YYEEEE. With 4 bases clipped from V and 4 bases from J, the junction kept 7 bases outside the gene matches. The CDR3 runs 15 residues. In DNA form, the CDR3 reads TGTGCCAGCAGCACTGTTGACAGGGGTAAAAACATTCAGTACTTC. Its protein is CASSTVDRGKNIQYF.

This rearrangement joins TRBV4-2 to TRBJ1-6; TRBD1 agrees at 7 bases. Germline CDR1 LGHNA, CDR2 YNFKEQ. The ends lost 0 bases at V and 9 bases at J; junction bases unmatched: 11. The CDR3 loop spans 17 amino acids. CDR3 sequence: CASSQDPPWTGFSPLHF. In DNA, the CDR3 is TGTGCCAGCAGCCAAGATCCCCCTTGGACAGGTTTTTCACCCCTCCACTTT.

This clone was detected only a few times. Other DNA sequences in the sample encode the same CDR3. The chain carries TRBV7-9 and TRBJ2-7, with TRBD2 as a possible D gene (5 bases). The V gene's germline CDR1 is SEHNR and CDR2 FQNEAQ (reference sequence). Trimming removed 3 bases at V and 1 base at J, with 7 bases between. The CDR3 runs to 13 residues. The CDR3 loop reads CASSLPGSYEQYF. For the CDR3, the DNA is TGTGCCAGCAGCTTGCCGGGATCCTACGAGCAGTACTTC.

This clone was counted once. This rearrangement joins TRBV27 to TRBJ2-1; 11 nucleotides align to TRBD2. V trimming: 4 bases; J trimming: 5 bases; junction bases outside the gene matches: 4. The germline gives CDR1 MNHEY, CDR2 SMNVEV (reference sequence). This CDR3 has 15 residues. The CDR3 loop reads CASSSGTSGNNEQFF. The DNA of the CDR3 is TGTGCCAGCAGTTCGGGGACTAGCGGAAACAATGAGCAGTTCTTC.

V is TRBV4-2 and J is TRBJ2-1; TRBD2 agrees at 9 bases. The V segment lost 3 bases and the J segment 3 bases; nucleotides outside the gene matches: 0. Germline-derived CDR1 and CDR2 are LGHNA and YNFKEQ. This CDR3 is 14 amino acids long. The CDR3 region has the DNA TGTGCCAGCAGCCATAGCGGGAGCTACAATGAGCAGTTCTTC. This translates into CASSHSGSYNEQFF.

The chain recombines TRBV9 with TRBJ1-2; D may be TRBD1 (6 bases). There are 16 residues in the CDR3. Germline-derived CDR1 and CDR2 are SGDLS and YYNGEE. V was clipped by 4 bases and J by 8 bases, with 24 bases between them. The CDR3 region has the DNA TGTGCCAGCAGCTTCCAATCGGGCAGGGGCTCCGAGGGCTACACCTTC. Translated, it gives CASSFQSGRGSEGYTF.

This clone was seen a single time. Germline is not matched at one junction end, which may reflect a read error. The CDR3 DNA sequence: TGTGCCAGCAGCTCGGAGGGACTAGCACTCTTC. Translation gives CASSSEGLALF. The V call is TRBV5-6, the J call TRBJ2-1, with TRBD2 matching 9 bases. The germline V gene encodes CDR1 SGHDT and CDR2 YYEEEE. CDR3 length equals 11 residues.

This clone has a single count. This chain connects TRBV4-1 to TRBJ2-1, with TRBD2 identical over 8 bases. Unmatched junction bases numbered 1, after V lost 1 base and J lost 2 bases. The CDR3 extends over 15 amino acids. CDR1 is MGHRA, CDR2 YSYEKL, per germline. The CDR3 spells CASSQAGGAYNEQFF. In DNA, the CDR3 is TGCGCCAGCAGCCAAGCCGGGGGGGCCTACAATGAGCAGTTCTTC.

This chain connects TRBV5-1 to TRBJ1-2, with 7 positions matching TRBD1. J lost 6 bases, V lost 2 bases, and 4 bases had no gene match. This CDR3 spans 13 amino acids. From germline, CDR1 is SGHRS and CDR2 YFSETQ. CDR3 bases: TGCGCCAGCAGCTTACAGGGGCGGGATGGCTACACCTTC. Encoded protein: CASSLQGRDGYTF.